This T cell receptor beta chain originates from a study of cytomegalovirus exposure and HLA in healthy donors. The wider study: HLA-typed donors were the source of some 85 million unique TCRs, which an early data release held.

The CDR3 consists of 13 residues. The ends lost 4 bases at V and 4 bases at J; junction bases unmatched: 4. CDR1 is SGHTA, CDR2 FQGNSA, per germline. About this clone: Its antigen is not known.

Study outcomes and limitations: The study listed roughly 160 cytomegalovirus-associated TCR beta chains.

13 Jbeta primers and 60 Vbeta primers were used for the PCR. Clones were read by immunoSEQ multiplex PCR, and TCRdb kept only the in-frame ones, dropping some. The sample consists of some 170,000 clones, roughly four fifths of them appearing once. The receptor's source is a man aged 50 to 59 in good health and CMV-seropositive. Specimen: PBMCs. V and J are TRBV7-2 and TRBJ2-7, with 7 bases matching TRBD1. The chain's CDR3 is CASSSRGKYEQYF. The CDR3, as DNA: TGTGCCAGCAGCTCCAGGGGGAAGTACGAGCAGTACTTC.